This T cell receptor beta chain was sequenced during a study of cytomegalovirus exposure and HLA in healthy donors. Study-wide results and limits: One later analysis, an examination of the approximately 120 validation repertoires, found that first-cohort TCR clusters tended to co-occur in them. Many donors carried some public TCRs, although rarity characterized most TCR sequences.

The method was immunoSEQ multiplex PCR; TCRdb's version includes in-frame clones alone and lacks a portion of them. The table includes more than 120,000 clones, roughly 87% detected once. Turning to this clone: Its target is not known.

CDR3 length: 12 residues. The V gene's germline CDR1 is KGHSH and CDR2 LQKENI. The V end lost 0 bases, the J end lost 5 bases, and 4 bases lay between the germline ends. Sequenced sample: PBMCs. The chain uses TRBV18 and TRBJ2-5, with D unclear. The sequence derives from a man younger than 35 in good health and CMV-seropositive. This CDR3 reads CASSPPQETQYF. The CDR3 nucleotides are TGTGCCAGCTCACCACCTCAGGAGACCCAGTACTTC.